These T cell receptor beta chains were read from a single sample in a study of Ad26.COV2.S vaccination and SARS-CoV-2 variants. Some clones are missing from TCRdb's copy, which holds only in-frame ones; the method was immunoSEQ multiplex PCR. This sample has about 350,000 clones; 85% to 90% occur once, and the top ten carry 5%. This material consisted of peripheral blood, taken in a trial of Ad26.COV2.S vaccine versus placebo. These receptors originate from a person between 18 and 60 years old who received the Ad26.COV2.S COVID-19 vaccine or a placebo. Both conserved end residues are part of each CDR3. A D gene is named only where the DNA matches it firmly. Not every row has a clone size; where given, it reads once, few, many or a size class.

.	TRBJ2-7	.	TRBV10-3	CAISKNGRVGEQYF	TGTGCCATCTCTAAGAATGGGCGGGTGGGTGAGCAGTACTTC
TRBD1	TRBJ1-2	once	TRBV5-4	CASSPPGTGNYGYTF	TGTGCCAGCAGCCCCCCCGGGACAGGAAACTATGGCTACACCTTC
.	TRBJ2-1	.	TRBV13	CASSLRASSYNEQFF	TGTGCCAGCAGCCTCAGAGCGAGCTCCTACAATGAGCAGTTCTTC
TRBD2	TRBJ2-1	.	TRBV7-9	CASSPRGSGSINEQFF	TGTGCCAGCAGCCCGAGGGGAAGCGGGAGTATCAATGAGCAGTTCTTC
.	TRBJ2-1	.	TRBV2	CASSVGTGSYNEQFF	TGTGCCAGCAGTGTGGGAACTGGCTCCTACAATGAGCAGTTCTTC
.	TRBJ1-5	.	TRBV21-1	CASSKKDRVYSNQPQHF	TGTGCCAGCAGCAAAAAGGACAGGGTGTATAGCAATCAGCCCCAGCATTTT
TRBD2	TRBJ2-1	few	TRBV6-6	CASSKAGGSYNEQFF	TGTGCCAGCAGTAAAGCGGGAGGCTCCTACAATGAGCAGTTCTTC
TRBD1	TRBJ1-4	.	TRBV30	CAWSEPGGKLFF	TGTGCCTGGAGTGAGCCAGGGGGAAAACTGTTTTTT
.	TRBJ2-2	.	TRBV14	CASSQGPPGGWYTGELFF	TGTGCCAGCAGCCAAGGGCCCCCCGGAGGATGGTACACCGGGGAGCTGTTTTTT
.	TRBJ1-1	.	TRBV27	CASSPGRGGGVNTEAFF	TGTGCCAGCAGTCCCGGGAGGGGAGGAGGAGTGAACACTGAAGCTTTCTTT
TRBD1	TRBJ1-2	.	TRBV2	CASSEGWDRSGGYTF	TGTGCCAGCAGTGAAGGGTGGGACAGGTCCGGTGGCTACACCTTC
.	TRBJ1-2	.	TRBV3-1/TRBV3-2	CASSQDRGNYGYTF	TGTGCCAGCAGCCAAGATCGGGGGAACTATGGCTACACCTTC
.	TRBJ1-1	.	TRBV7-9	CASSPTGASEAFF	TGTGCCAGCAGCCCGACGGGGGCCAGTGAAGCTTTCTTT
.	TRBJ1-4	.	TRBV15	CATSRGVGEKLFF	TGTGCCACCAGCAGGGGGGTTGGCGAAAAACTGTTTTTT
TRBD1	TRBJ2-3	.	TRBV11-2	CASSFNRGTTDTQYF	TGTGCCAGCAGCTTTAACAGGGGCACCACAGATACGCAGTATTTT
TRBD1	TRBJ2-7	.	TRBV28	CASSLFLKGTGSSYEQYF	TGTGCCAGCAGTTTATTTCTCAAAGGGACAGGGAGCTCCTACGAGCAGTACTTC
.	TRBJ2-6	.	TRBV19	CASSPQGGMPGANVLTF	TGTGCCAGTAGCCCACAAGGGGGGATGCCTGGGGCCAACGTCCTGACTTTC
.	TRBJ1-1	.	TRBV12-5	CASGWGVEAFF	TGTGCTAGTGGATGGGGGGTTGAAGCTTTCTTT
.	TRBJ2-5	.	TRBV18	CASSPKVRATQETQYF	TGTGCCAGCTCACCAAAGGTTCGGGCTACTCAAGAGACCCAGTACTTC
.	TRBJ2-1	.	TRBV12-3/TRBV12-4	CASWAQGWDEQFF	TGTGCCAGCTGGGCGCAGGGTTGGGATGAGCAGTTCTTC
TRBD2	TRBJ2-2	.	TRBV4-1	CASSLLAGMTGELFF	TGCGCCAGCAGCTTACTAGCGGGGATGACCGGGGAGCTGTTTTTT
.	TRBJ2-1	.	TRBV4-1	CASSQAGTRRPEQFF	TGCGCCAGCAGCCAAGCCGGAACGCGTCGACCTGAGCAGTTCTTC
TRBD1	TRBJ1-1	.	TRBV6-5	CASSYLDRVTEAFF	TGTGCCAGCAGTTACCTGGACAGGGTCACTGAAGCTTTCTTT
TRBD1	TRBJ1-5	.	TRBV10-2	CASSPGGDQPQHF	TGCGCCAGCAGCCCAGGGGGAGATCAGCCCCAGCATTTT
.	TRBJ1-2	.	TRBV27	CASSVDPVSSYTF	TGTGCCAGCAGTGTGGACCCGGTATCGAGCTACACCTTC
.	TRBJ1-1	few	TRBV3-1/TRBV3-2	CASSQASSGDTEAFF	TGTGCCAGCAGCCAGGCCTCCAGTGGTGACACTGAAGCTTTCTTT
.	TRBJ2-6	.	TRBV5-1	CASSLGAGANVLTF	TGCGCCAGCAGCTTGGGGGCTGGGGCCAACGTCCTGACTTTC
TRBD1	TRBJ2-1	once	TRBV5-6	CASSPGTGASYNEQFF	TGTGCCAGCAGCCCGGGGACAGGTGCCTCCTACAATGAGCAGTTCTTC
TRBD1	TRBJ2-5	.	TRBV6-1	CASSERSGTGYETQYF	TGTGCCAGCAGTGAGCGCTCCGGGACAGGGTACGAGACCCAGTACTTC
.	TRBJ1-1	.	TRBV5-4	CASSLGHSLNTEAFF	TGTGCCAGCAGCTTGGGGCACAGCTTGAACACTGAAGCTTTCTTT
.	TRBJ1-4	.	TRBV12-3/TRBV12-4	CASTSDVNEKLFF	TGTGCCAGCACCTCGGACGTGAATGAAAAACTGTTTTTT
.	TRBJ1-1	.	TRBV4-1	CASSQGHNLNTEAFF	TGCGCCAGCAGCCAAGGACACAACTTGAACACTGAAGCTTTCTTT
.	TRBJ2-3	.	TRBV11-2	CASSLRARSTDTQYF	TGTGCCAGCAGCTTACGGGCGAGGAGCACAGATACGCAGTATTTT
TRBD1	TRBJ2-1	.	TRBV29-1	CSFLGQGYNEQFF	TGCAGCTTCCTGGGACAGGGTTACAATGAGCAGTTCTTC
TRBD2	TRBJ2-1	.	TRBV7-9	CASSVGLAGGFYNEQFF	TGTGCCAGCAGCGTGGGACTAGCGGGAGGCTTTTACAATGAGCAGTTCTTC
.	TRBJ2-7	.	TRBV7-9	CASSPFSGEQYF	TGTGCCAGCAGCCCTTTCTCTGGCGAGCAGTACTTC
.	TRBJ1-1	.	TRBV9	CASSVSRRDTEAFF	TGTGCCAGCAGCGTGTCCAGGAGGGACACTGAAGCTTTCTTT
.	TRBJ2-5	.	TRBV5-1	CASSLATDGQETQYF	TGCGCCAGCAGCTTGGCCACGGACGGGCAAGAGACCCAGTACTTC
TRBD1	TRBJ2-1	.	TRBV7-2	CASSAPGQGFSNEQFF	TGTGCCAGCAGCGCCCCGGGACAGGGGTTTAGCAATGAGCAGTTCTTC
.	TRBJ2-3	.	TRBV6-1	CASSESPRRTDTQYF	TGTGCCAGCAGTGAAAGCCCCCGCAGGACAGATACGCAGTATTTT
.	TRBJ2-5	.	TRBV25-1	CASSDPGAPETQYF	TGTGCCAGCAGTGACCCAGGGGCCCCAGAGACCCAGTACTTC
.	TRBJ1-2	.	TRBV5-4	CASSRTDELYGYTF	TGTGCCAGCAGCCGGACGGATGAATTATATGGCTACACCTTC
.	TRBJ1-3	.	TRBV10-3	CASYDRDPNTIYF	TGTGCCAGCTACGACCGGGACCCAAACACCATATATTTT
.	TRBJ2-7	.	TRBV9	CASSGDYEQYF	TGTGCCAGCAGCGGCGACTACGAGCAGTACTTC
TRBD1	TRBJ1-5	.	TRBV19	CASSTQGRVRNQPQHF	TGTGCCAGTAGCACACAGGGGAGGGTAAGAAATCAGCCCCAGCATTTT
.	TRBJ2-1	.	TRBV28	CASSLFQDNEQFF	TGTGCCAGCAGTTTATTTCAGGACAATGAGCAGTTCTTC
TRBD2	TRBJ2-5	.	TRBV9	CASSREPTSGEETQYF	TGTGCCAGCAGCAGAGAGCCGACTAGCGGGGAAGAGACCCAGTACTTC
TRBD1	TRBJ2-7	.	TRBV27	CASGLDRGSYEQYF	TGTGCCAGCGGGCTGGACAGGGGAAGCTACGAGCAGTACTTC
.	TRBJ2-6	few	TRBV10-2	CASSSYRAGANVLTF	TGCGCCAGCAGTTCTTACAGGGCCGGGGCCAACGTCCTGACTTTC
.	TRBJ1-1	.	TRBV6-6	CASSLGEVGMNTEAFF	TGTGCCAGCAGTCTTGGGGAGGTCGGGATGAACACTGAAGCTTTCTTT
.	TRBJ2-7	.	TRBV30	CAWSVLGGEQYF	TGTGCCTGGAGTGTACTCGGAGGCGAGCAGTACTTC
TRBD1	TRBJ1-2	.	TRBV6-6	CASSPLGQGTSHYGYTF	TGTGCCAGCAGTCCCCTCGGACAGGGGACATCCCACTATGGCTACACCTTC
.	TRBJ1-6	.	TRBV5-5	CASSLLQGLSSPLHF	TGTGCCAGCAGCTTGTTGCAGGGGCTTAGTTCACCCCTCCACTTT
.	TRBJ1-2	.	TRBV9	CASSGENNYGYTF	TGTGCCAGCAGCGGGGAGAACAACTATGGCTACACCTTC
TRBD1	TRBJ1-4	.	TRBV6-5	CASGDRGLNEKLFF	TGTGCCAGCGGCGACAGGGGCCTTAATGAAAAACTGTTTTTT
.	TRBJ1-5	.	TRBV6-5	CASSPGGAYNQPQHF	TGTGCCAGCAGTCCCGGAGGGGCCTACAATCAGCCCCAGCATTTT
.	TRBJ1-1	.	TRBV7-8	CASSLRVTATMNTEAFF	TGTGCCAGCAGCTTACGTGTGACAGCCACCATGAACACTGAAGCTTTCTTT
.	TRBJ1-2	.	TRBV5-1	CASSWTGAYGYTF	TGCGCCAGCAGCTGGACGGGAGCCTATGGCTACACCTTC
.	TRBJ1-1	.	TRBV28	CASSIPRNRENTEAFF	TGTGCCAGCAGTATACCCAGGAACAGGGAGAACACTGAAGCTTTCTTT